The rows below give T cell receptor beta chains drawn from one sample of a study of T cell changes during pregnancy in multiple sclerosis. TCRdb's copy holds only in-frame clones and misses some; the assay was immunoSEQ multiplex PCR. The sample records around 69,000 clones, roughly 92% being singletons. The source material was peripheral blood, sampled in the third trimester of pregnancy. The receptors were sampled from a female donor in good health, enrolled as a control in a pregnancy study. Each CDR3 is given with its conserved first and last residue. A D gene is named only where the DNA matches it firmly. Clone size is stated in some rows and not others, as once, few, many or a class when expanded.

clone size | J gene | V gene | D gene | CDR3 protein | CDR3 DNA
- | TRBJ2-2 | TRBV2 | - | CASTRENGELFF | TGTGCCAGCACGAGGGAGAACGGGGAGCTGTTTTTT
- | TRBJ2-6 | TRBV19 | - | CASSIWAGIRSGANVLTF | TGTGCCAGTAGTATCTGGGCAGGGATTAGATCTGGGGCCAACGTCCTGACTTTC
once | TRBJ2-5 | TRBV6-5 | - | CASSRDRETQYF | TGTGCCAGCAGCAGGGATAGGGAGACCCAGTACTTC
- | TRBJ2-1 | TRBV25-1 | TRBD2 | CASNLAGGNEQFF | TGTGCCAGCAACCTAGCGGGAGGAAATGAGCAGTTCTTC
- | TRBJ2-1 | TRBV4-2 | TRBD2 | CASSRTGTSSHEQFF | TGTGCCAGCAGCCGCACCGGGACTAGTTCCCATGAGCAGTTCTTC
- | TRBJ1-1 | TRBV2 | TRBD1 | CASSQQGPNTEAFF | TGTGCCAGCAGCCAACAGGGGCCGAACACTGAAGCTTTCTTT
- | TRBJ2-2 | TRBV4-2 | TRBD2 | CASSQWLAGQNGELFF | TGTGCCAGCAGCCAATGGTTAGCGGGGCAAAACGGGGAGCTGTTTTTT
- | TRBJ2-7 | TRBV9 | TRBD2 | CASSVGSSGRASGEQYF | TGTGCCAGCAGCGTAGGTTCTAGCGGGAGGGCCTCAGGCGAGCAGTACTTC
- | TRBJ1-2 | TRBV19 | - | CASSPRGAQVANYGYTF | TGTGCCAGTAGCCCCCGGGGGGCGCAAGTTGCGAACTATGGCTACACCTTC
once | TRBJ2-2 | TRBV5-4 | - | CASSLDSVGWLGELFF | TGTGCCAGCAGCTTGGACTCGGTCGGGTGGCTCGGGGAGCTGTTTTTT
- | TRBJ2-5 | TRBV5-5 | - | CASSLVKETQYF | TGTGCCAGCAGCTTGGTCAAAGAGACCCAGTACTTC
once | TRBJ2-5 | TRBV15 | - | CATSSRETQYF | TGTGCCACCAGCAGCAGGGAGACCCAGTACTTC
- | TRBJ1-5 | TRBV9 | TRBD1 | CASSVGTGGFNQPQHF | TGTGCCAGCAGCGTAGGGACAGGGGGCTTCAATCAGCCCCAGCATTTT
- | TRBJ2-7 | TRBV28 | - | CATRGEPYEQYF | TGTGCCACCAGGGGCGAACCCTACGAGCAGTACTTC
- | TRBJ1-2 | TRBV30 | - | CAWSAGSYGYTF | TGTGCCTGGAGCGCGGGGAGTTATGGCTACACCTTC
- | TRBJ2-5 | TRBV10-3 | - | CASRVDNQETQYF | TGTGCCTCAAGGGTGGACAACCAAGAGACCCAGTACTTC
- | TRBJ2-7 | TRBV6-1 | - | CASSARTNYEQYF | TGTGCCAGCAGTGCCCGGACTAACTACGAGCAGTACTTC
- | TRBJ2-5 | TRBV19 | - | CASSIRGGAYQETQYF | TGTGCCAGTAGTATTAGGGGCGGAGCCTACCAAGAGACCCAGTACTTC
once | TRBJ2-1 | TRBV27 | - | CASSPGNNEQFF | TGTGCCAGCAGTCCAGGAAACAATGAGCAGTTCTTC
- | TRBJ1-5 | TRBV7-9 | - | CASSLGQNSNQPQHF | TGTGCCAGCAGCTTAGGGCAGAATAGCAATCAGCCCCAGCATTTT
- | TRBJ2-1 | TRBV29-1 | - | CSVEGGQWGEQFF | TGCAGCGTTGAAGGAGGACAATGGGGTGAGCAGTTCTTC
- | TRBJ2-2 | TRBV5-4 | - | CASSRSVGAGNTGELFF | TGTGCCAGCAGCCGCTCAGTAGGGGCAGGAAACACCGGGGAGCTGTTTTTT
- | TRBJ2-7 | TRBV10-3 | TRBD2 | CAISGSGTSYEQYF | TGTGCCATCAGTGGCTCCGGGACTAGCTACGAGCAGTACTTC
- | TRBJ2-2 | TRBV11-2 | TRBD2 | CASSLGGGTGELFF | TGTGCCAGCAGCTTAGGGGGGGGCACCGGGGAGCTGTTTTTT
few | TRBJ1-3 | TRBV19 | - | CASSTSDRQSGNTIYF | TGTGCCAGTAGTACCTCGGACCGACAGTCTGGAAACACCATATATTTT
- | TRBJ1-1 | TRBV20-1 | - | CSATRGIEAFF | TGCAGTGCTACGAGGGGGATCGAAGCTTTCTTT
- | TRBJ2-7 | TRBV5-1 | TRBD1 | CASSSGEGAGYEQYF | TGCGCCAGCAGCTCCGGCGAGGGGGCGGGCTACGAGCAGTACTTC
- | TRBJ1-4 | TRBV7-8 | - | CASSLDSRNEKLFF | TGTGCCAGCAGCCTGGACAGTCGTAATGAAAAACTGTTTTTT
once | TRBJ1-2 | TRBV2 | - | CASSEARTNYGYTF | TGTGCCAGCAGTGAAGCGCGAACTAACTATGGCTACACCTTC
- | TRBJ2-7 | TRBV27 | - | CASSSLQASYEQYF | TGTGCCAGCAGTTCTTTGCAGGCCTCCTACGAGCAGTACTTC
- | TRBJ2-1 | TRBV19 | TRBD1 | CASSRTGYNEQFF | TGTGCCAGTAGTAGGACAGGGTACAATGAGCAGTTCTTC
- | TRBJ1-5 | TRBV21-1 | - | CASSDTMGDAGTGDRQPQHF | TGTGCCAGCAGCGACACGATGGGGGATGCCGGGACAGGGGACCGACAGCCCCAGCATTTT
- | TRBJ2-5 | TRBV28 | - | CASSRERVGETQYF | TGTGCCAGCAGCCGGGAGAGGGTAGGGGAGACCCAGTACTTC
- | TRBJ2-7 | TRBV23-1 | TRBD2 | CASSQSPLADSYEQYF | TGCGCCAGCAGTCAATCACCCCTAGCGGACTCCTACGAGCAGTACTTC
- | TRBJ2-3 | TRBV28 | - | CASWRLGTDTQYF | TGTGCCAGCTGGAGGCTCGGGACAGATACGCAGTATTTT
- | TRBJ2-7 | TRBV30 | TRBD2 | CAWSVKWAAGAGEQYF | TGTGCCTGGAGTGTAAAGTGGGCGGCGGGAGCGGGGGAGCAGTACTTC